This TCR beta chain was sequenced during a study of cytomegalovirus exposure and HLA in healthy donors. Notes on the study in general: Analysis was performed later, and it showed HLA-associated TCR beta chains to be more clonally expanded than equally common others. Being indistinguishable, some V segments were excluded, TRBV6-2 and TRBV6-3 among them. A link between a missense DCLRE1C variant and TCR beta V- and J-gene trimming emerged from a later analysis.

Both 60 Vbeta primers and 13 Jbeta primers went into the PCR. Profiled with immunoSEQ multiplex PCR; TCRdb holds only in-frame clones, not every one. The sample lists more than 80,000 clones, 65% to 85% seen once, with around a fifth in the top ten. A single count supports this clone. The antigen remains unidentified. Per the germline V gene, CDR1 is MNHEY and CDR2 is SVGAGI. The V end was cut by 6 bases, the J end by 7 bases, with 15 bases between. The CDR3 length is 13 residues. Though nominally healthy at sampling, donors likely had unrecorded immune exposures. Sequencing used PBMCs. The receptor's source is a woman aged 55-70 years in good health and CMV-seropositive. The rearrangement joins TRBV6-5 to TRBJ1-1; maybe TRBD1 (5 bases). CDR3 sequence reads: CASRLEGGGEAFF. The DNA for the CDR3 is TGTGCCAGCAGACTGGAGGGCGGGGGTGAAGCTTTCTTT.